A single sample is the source of the 13 T cell receptor beta chains below, sequenced in a study of blood T cell repertoires in COVID-19. Generated by immunoSEQ multiplex PCR, the TCRdb table keeps only in-frame clones and is missing some. The data contain tens of thousands of clones, 82% of them singletons. The sample comprised peripheral blood. The receptors stem from a human donor in a cohort sampled during active COVID-19.

The V and J genes are TRBV6-1 and TRBJ1-2; tentatively, D is TRBD1 (5 bases). The CDR3 totals 13 residues. CDR1 and CDR2 (germline): MNHNS, SASEGT. V was pared by 1 base and J by 6 bases, with 9 bases between. DNA for the CDR3: TGTGCCAGCAGTGAAGGCAGGGTCCATGGCTACACCTTC. As protein: CASSEGRVHGYTF.

This clone was found a few times. The gene calls are TRBV10-2 and TRBJ1-1; a weak D match, TRBD1 (6 bases). Per the germline V gene, CDR1 is WSHSY and CDR2 is SAAADI. V was pared by 5 bases and J by 8 bases, with 18 bases between. This CDR3 contains 14 residues. The DNA of the CDR3 is TGCGCCAGCAGTTACGGGACACCTAATTCAGAAGCTTTCTTT. Protein sequence: CASSYGTPNSEAFF.

This sequence joins TRBV19 and TRBJ1-5; D not resolved. Looked up from germline, CDR1 is LNHDA and CDR2 is SQIVND (reference sequence). Deletions cut 6 bases from V and 7 bases from J, with 16 bases between. The CDR3 loop spans 14 amino acids. The CDR3 DNA sequence: TGTGCCAGTAGAAGAGGGATAATCGACCAGCCCCAGCATTTT. This gives the protein CASRRGIIDQPQHF.

The chain recombines TRBV4-2 with TRBJ1-2; D is perhaps TRBD1 (5 bases). From germline, CDR1 is LGHNA and CDR2 YNFKEQ. The CDR3 totals 13 residues. Trimming shortened V by 0 bases and J by 8 bases, and 10 bases separated the two germline ends. Here the CDR3 DNA reads TGTGCCAGCAGCCAAGATTCCCGGGGGGGCTACACCTTC. Translating gives CASSQDSRGGYTF.

The chain couples TRBV7-9 to TRBJ1-6; 9 nucleotides align to TRBD1. The J segment lost 10 bases and the V segment lost 8 bases, leaving 18 bases of the junction unmatched. Germline lookup yields CDR1 SEHNR and CDR2 FQNEAQ (reference sequence). The CDR3 totals 17 residues. DNA for the CDR3: TGTGCCAGCGCCTCCGCCCTCACAGGGGGCAGTAAATCACCCCTCCACTTT. It is translated as CASASALTGGSKSPLHF.

V is TRBV3-1 (or the pseudogene TRBV3-2) and J is TRBJ1-2; D gene uncertain. This CDR3 contains 12 residues. Per germline, CDR1 LGHDT and CDR2 YNNKEL (reference sequence). V was clipped by 0 bases and J by 7 bases, with 6 bases between them. The CDR3 DNA sequence: TGTGCCAGCAGCCAAGATAACAGTGGCTACACCTTC. Amino acid sequence: CASSQDNSGYTF.

The rearrangement uses TRBV24-1 and TRBJ1-5, with TRBD1 identical over 7 bases. CDR1 and CDR2 from the germline V gene are KGHDR and SFDVKD. This CDR3 contains 16 residues. Trimming at V came to 0 bases and at J to 0 bases, leaving 1 base not matched to a gene. CDR3 protein: CATSDLGQDSNQPQHF. CDR3 nucleotide sequence: TGTGCCACCAGTGATTTGGGACAGGATAGCAATCAGCCCCAGCATTTT.

The rearrangement links TRBV25-1 to TRBJ1-2; tentative D call: TRBD1 (5 bases). CDR1 and CDR2 from the germline V gene are MGHDK and SYGVNS. The CDR3 loop spans 14 amino acids. Trimming took 1 base from V and 8 from J, leaving 14 bases between them. The CDR3 loop reads CASSESRGVEGYTF. DNA for the CDR3: TGTGCCAGCAGTGAATCAAGGGGTGTAGAGGGCTACACCTTC.

This clone has just one count. The DNA for the CDR3 is TGCAGTGCTAGTCCTCGGGGTTCAAACACCGGGGAGCTGTTTTTT. It is translated as CSASPRGSNTGELFF. J is TRBJ2-2 and V is TRBV20-1; the D gene is possibly TRBD2 (5 bases). The CDR3 is made up of 15 amino acids. CDR1 and CDR2 (germline): DFQATT, SNEGSKA (reference sequence). Trimming left V 3 bases short and J 2 bases short, with 13 bases between.

The chain links TRBV30 to TRBJ2-7; D call uncertain. CDR1 GTSNPN and CDR2 SVGIG come from the germline V gene (reference sequence). V was shortened by 2 bases and J by 6 bases, with 8 bases between the two germline ends. The CDR3 totals 11 residues. The CDR3 loop is CAWSSRAEQYF. DNA of the CDR3: TGTGCCTGGAGTTCGCGAGCCGAGCAGTACTTC.

The rearrangement joins TRBV7-6 to TRBJ1-6; 7 nucleotides align to TRBD1. Looked up from germline, CDR1 is SGHVS and CDR2 is FNYEAQ. V was clipped by 5 bases and J by 8 bases; unmatched bases: 9. This CDR3 has 15 amino acids. CDR3 coding DNA: TGTGCCAGCAGCCGAGGGGGCGGCAGTGATTCACCCCTCCACTTT. It codes for CASSRGGGSDSPLHF. The full variable domain, in which reference TRBV7-6 and TRBJ1-6 provide the parts outside the CDR3, is GAGVSQSPRYKVTKRGQDVALRCDPISGHVSLYWYRQALGQGPEFLTYFNYEAQQDKSGLPNDRFSAERPEGSISTLTIQRTEQRDSAMYRCASSRGGGSDSPLHFGNGTRLTVT.

The chain recombines TRBV10-3 with TRBJ1-6; tentatively, D is TRBD1 (6 bases). Trimming shortened V by 7 bases and J by 2 bases, and 12 bases separated the two germline ends. Germline V gives CDR1 ENHRY, CDR2 SYGVKD. The CDR3 totals 15 residues. CDR3 residues: CAINPGEAYNSPLHF. In DNA, the CDR3 is TGTGCCATCAACCCAGGGGAAGCCTATAATTCACCCCTCCACTTT.

This chain's CDR3 is CASRLKLNTEAFF. CDR3 bases: TGCGCCAGCAGACTAAAACTGAACACTGAAGCTTTCTTT. The chain is built from TRBV5-1 and TRBJ1-1; D is uncertain. V was clipped by 5 bases and J by 0 bases, with 8 bases between them. Germline V gives CDR1 SGHRS, CDR2 YFSETQ. The CDR3 length is 13 residues.